The clone carrying this T cell receptor (beta chain) was seen more than once but under ten times. PBMCs came from around 10 ml fresh peripheral blood. The CDR3 regions of TCR beta were amplified from RNA transcripts. RT-PCR in the first round (using the HTBI primer set) targeted the TCR CDR3. TCRdb analysed the multiplex PCR reads with MiXCR anew, one entry per CDR3 protein. The table records a few hundred thousand distinct CDR3 sequences, under 25% of them present only once. The sample originates from a study of T cells in Graves' hyperthyroidism and ophthalmopathy. Germline V lookup: CDR1 LGHDT, CDR2 YNNKEL (reference sequence). This CDR3 comprises 18 residues. V was pared by 2 bases and J by 2 bases, with 22 bases between.

The chain recombines TRBV3-1 with TRBJ2-7; D is ambiguous. The receptor was isolated from a woman in her 70s with Graves' ophthalmopathy. Source material: blood. The DNA for the CDR3 is TGTGCCAGCAGCCAAACGCGTCCCACGCCGATAGACCCCTACGAGCAGTACTTC. This gives the protein CASSQTRPTPIDPYEQYF.